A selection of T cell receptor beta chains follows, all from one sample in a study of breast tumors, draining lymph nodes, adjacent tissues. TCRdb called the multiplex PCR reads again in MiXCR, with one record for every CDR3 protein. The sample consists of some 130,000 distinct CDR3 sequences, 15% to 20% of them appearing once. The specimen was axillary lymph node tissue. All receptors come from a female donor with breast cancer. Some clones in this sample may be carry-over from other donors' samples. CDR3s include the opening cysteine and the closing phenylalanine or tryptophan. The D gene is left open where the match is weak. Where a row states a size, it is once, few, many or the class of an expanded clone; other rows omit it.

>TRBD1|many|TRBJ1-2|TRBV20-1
CSARDQGQPFNYGYTF
TGCAGTGCTAGAGATCAGGGACAGCCCTTTAACTATGGCTACACCTTC
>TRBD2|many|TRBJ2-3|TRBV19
CASSIGGGSGSFADTQYF
TGTGCCAGTAGTATCGGTGGGGGTAGCGGGAGCTTCGCAGATACGCAGTATTTT
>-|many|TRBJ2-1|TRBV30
CAWSVYRSYNEQFF
TGTGCCTGGAGTGTATACAGGTCCTACAATGAGCAGTTCTTC
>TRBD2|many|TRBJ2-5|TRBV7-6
CASSLVVGFGGGHQETQYF
TGTGCCAGCAGCTTAGTAGTGGGTTTCGGCGGGGGGCACCAAGAGACCCAGTACTTC
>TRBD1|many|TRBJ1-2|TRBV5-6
CASSPPTGDYYGYTF
TGTGCCAGCAGCCCCCCGACAGGGGACTACTATGGCTACACCTTC
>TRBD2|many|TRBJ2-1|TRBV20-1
CSVVAGGHYNEQFF
TGCAGTGTGGTAGCGGGGGGGCACTACAATGAGCAGTTCTTC
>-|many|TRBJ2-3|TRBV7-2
CASSLAGGPGTQYF
TGTGCCAGCAGCTTAGCGGGGGGGCCTGGTACGCAGTATTTT
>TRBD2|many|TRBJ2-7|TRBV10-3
CAISDSRLAGKEHEQYF
TGTGCCATCAGTGACTCGAGGTTAGCGGGAAAGGAGCACGAGCAGTACTTC
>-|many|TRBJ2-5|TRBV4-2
CASSRSKGGGETQYF
TGTGCCAGCAGCCGAAGTAAGGGGGGCGGAGAGACCCAGTACTTC
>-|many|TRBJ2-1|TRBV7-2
CASSLEAAYNEQFF
TGTGCCAGCAGCTTAGAAGCTGCCTACAATGAGCAGTTCTTC
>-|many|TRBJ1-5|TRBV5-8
CASSYTGTNQPQHF
TGTGCCAGCAGTTATACAGGGACCAATCAGCCCCAGCATTTT
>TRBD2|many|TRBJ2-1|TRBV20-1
CSASYSGSRNEQFF
TGCAGTGCTAGTTACAGCGGGAGCAGGAATGAGCAGTTCTTC
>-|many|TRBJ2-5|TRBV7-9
CASREGETQYF
TGTGCCAGCAGGGAAGGCGAGACCCAGTACTTC
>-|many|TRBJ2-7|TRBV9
CASSPRTLQEQYF
TGTGCCAGCAGCCCCCGAACACTACAAGAGCAGTACTTC
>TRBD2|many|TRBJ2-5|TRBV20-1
CSASGRAGGETQYF
TGCAGTGCTAGCGGGAGGGCAGGAGGGGAGACCCAGTACTTC
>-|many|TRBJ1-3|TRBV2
CASSERDSSGNTIYF
TGTGCCAGCAGTGAACGGGACTCCTCTGGAAACACCATATATTTT
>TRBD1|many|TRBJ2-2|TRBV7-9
CASSFTGQGDFRELFF
TGTGCCAGCAGCTTTACGGGACAGGGCGATTTTAGGGAGCTGTTTTTT
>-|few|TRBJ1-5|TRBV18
CASSPGQSPNQPQHF
TGTGCCAGCTCACCTGGACAGTCCCCGAATCAGCCCCAGCATTTT
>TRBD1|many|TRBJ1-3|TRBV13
CASRLDRGLGNTIYF
TGTGCCAGCAGACTGGACAGGGGGCTTGGAAACACCATATATTTT
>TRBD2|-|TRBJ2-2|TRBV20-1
CSARDASLAGDHTGELLF
TGCAGTGCTAGAGACGCGAGTCTAGCGGGAGACCACACCGGGGAGCTGTTATTT
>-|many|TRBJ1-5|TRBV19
CASSTTPGSNQPQHF
TGTGCCAGTAGTACCACCCCAGGGTCCAATCAGCCCCAGCATTTT
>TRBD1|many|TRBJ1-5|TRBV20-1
CSARDMETGDDQPQHF
TGCAGTGCTAGAGATATGGAGACAGGGGATGATCAGCCCCAGCATTTT
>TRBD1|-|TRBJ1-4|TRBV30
CARRQGMGNEKLFF
TGTGCCCGGCGACAGGGGATGGGAAATGAAAAACTGTTTTTT
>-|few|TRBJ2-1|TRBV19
CASGGGATSYNEQFF
TGTGCCAGTGGGGGGGGGGCGACCTCCTACAATGAGCAGTTCTTC
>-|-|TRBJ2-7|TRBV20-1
CSARARGVIYEQYF
TGCAGCGCTAGAGCGAGAGGGGTTATCTACGAGCAGTACTTC
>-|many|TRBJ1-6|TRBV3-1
CASSHIENSPLHF
TGTGCCAGCAGCCACATAGAGAATTCACCCCTCCACTTT
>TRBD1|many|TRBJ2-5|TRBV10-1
CASSEGGQVLRETQYF
TGCGCCAGCAGTGAAGGGGGACAGGTTTTACGAGAGACCCAGTACTTC
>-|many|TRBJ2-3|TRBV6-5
CASKRASTDTQYF
TGTGCCAGCAAACGGGCGAGCACAGATACGCAGTATTTT
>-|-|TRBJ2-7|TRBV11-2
CASSSNPGPVNYEQYF
TGTGCCAGCAGTTCAAATCCGGGACCTGTTAATTACGAGCAGTACTTC
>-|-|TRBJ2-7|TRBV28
CASRKDSGNTYEQYF
TGTGCCAGCAGGAAGGACTCGGGAAACACCTACGAGCAGTACTTC
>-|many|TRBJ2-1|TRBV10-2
CASSDGAGDSPNEQFF
TGCGCCAGCAGTGACGGTGCCGGGGACTCCCCCAATGAGCAGTTCTTC
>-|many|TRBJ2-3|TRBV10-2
CASSESGKGTDTQYF
TGCGCCAGCAGTGAGTCTGGGAAGGGCACAGATACGCAGTATTTT
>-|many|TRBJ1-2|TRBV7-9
CASSLEREGYTF
TGTGCCAGCAGCTTAGAGCGGGAAGGCTACACCTTC
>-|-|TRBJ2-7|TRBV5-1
CASSWDKTYEQYF
TGCGCCAGCAGCTGGGACAAAACTTACGAGCAGTACTTC
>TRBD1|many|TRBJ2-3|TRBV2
CASSLGTGSTDTQYF
TGTGCCAGCAGTCTAGGGACAGGGTCCACAGATACGCAGTATTTT
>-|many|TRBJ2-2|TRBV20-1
CSARRETNTGELFF
TGCAGTGCTAGAAGAGAGACGAACACCGGGGAGCTGTTTTTT